The clone carrying this T cell receptor (beta chain) came up once. Original methodology: Amplifying reference gene primers gave estimates of nucleated cell counts. Repertoires were generated with immunoSEQ multiplex PCR, while TCRdb's copy carries only in-frame clones and drops some. V, J and clone size are taken as reported in that table, and D and trimming were inferred from the DNA itself. The sample has around 200,000 clones; roughly 76% are singletons. Trimming took 4 bases from V and 5 from J; bases not matched to a gene: 6. The CDR3 runs 13 residues. Per the germline V gene, CDR1 is SGHRS and CDR2 is YFSETQ. The data stem from a study of blood T cell repertoires in COVID-19. Study as a whole: Sites in the United States, Italy and Spain provided acute and convalescent COVID-19 samples. The analysed material was cDNA or gDNA that came from T cells, B-cell-depleted T cells, or PBMCs.

The TCR was taken from a human donor in a cohort sampled during active COVID-19. The J gene is TRBJ2-7, the V gene TRBV5-1; TRBD2 matches 7 bases. Sequencing was done on a sample of peripheral blood. The CDR3 sequence: CASSNGLGDEQYF. DNA for the CDR3: TGCGCCAGCAGCAACGGACTAGGGGACGAGCAGTACTTC.